This T cell receptor beta chain was captured in a study of ipilimumab plus nivolumab after autologous stem cell transplantation. Checkpoint therapy with ipilimumab 1 mg/kg began 14 to 28 days after transplant. This clone ranks as medium-sized. The repertoire was sequenced with immunoSEQ multiplex PCR; TCRdb's copy has only in-frame clones and lacks some. The sample contains about 16,000 clones, about 81% of which appear only once. Trimming removed 8 bases at V and 6 bases at J, with 16 bases between. In germline, CDR1 is LNHNV, CDR2 YYDKDF (reference sequence). This CDR3 spans 13 amino acids. This chain joins TRBV15 and TRBJ1-1; possible D gene TRBD1, 6 bases. The source was PBMCs, collected in a trial of ipilimumab plus nivolumab as post-transplant consolidation. The source is a male donor with diffuse large B-cell lymphoma. CDR3 in DNA: TGTGCCACCGGGCACGGGGGCACGGCTGAAGCTTTCTTT. Translated: CATGHGGTAEAFF. Complete variable domain (other parts from reference TRBV15 and TRBJ1-1): DAMVIQNPRYQVTQFGKPVTLSCSQTLNHNVMYWYQQKSSQAPKLLFHYYDKDFNNEADTPDNFQSRRPNTSFCFLDIRSPGLGDTAMYLCATGHGGTAEAFFGQGTRLTVV.